This T cell receptor beta chain is drawn from a study of T cells in localized non-small cell lung cancer. General study points: Patients showing higher blood T cell density tended to see longer overall survival. Tumor showed lower T cell clonality than uninvolved adjacent lung, where it was highest.

As for this clone: Its cognate antigen is unknown.

The assay was immunoSEQ multiplex PCR, and TCRdb's table has in-frame clones only and misses some. The profile shows roughly 38,000 clones, 86% of them singletons. V was shortened by 4 bases and J by 7 bases, with 18 bases between the two germline ends. CDR1 and CDR2 from the germline V gene are SGDLS and YYNGEE. CDR3 length equals 16 residues. The chain joins TRBV9 to TRBJ1-6; D is ambiguous. The sample was peripheral blood, taken before any cancer treatment. The clonotype comes from a woman aged 18-49 years with stage III lung adenocarcinoma. The chain's CDR3 is CASSPEGGKGNSPLHF. The CDR3 DNA reads TGTGCCAGCAGCCCCGAGGGTGGGAAGGGAAATTCACCCCTCCACTTT.